A single sample gave rise to the 15 T cell receptor beta chains below, sequenced in a study of technical replicates of blood from a handful of donors. TCRdb's table, derived via immunoSEQ multiplex PCR, lists solely in-frame clones and lacks some. This table holds 100,000 or so clones, around 96% found once. The sample taken for sequencing was T cells isolated from PBMCs. The receptors derive from a human donor in good health.

The chain links TRBV28 to TRBJ2-3; the match to TRBD1 covers 10 bases. Germline CDR1 and CDR2: MDHEN and SYDVKM. This CDR3 contains 16 residues. After removal of 5 bases from V and 5 bases from J, the junction contained 10 bases not matched to a gene. The CDR3 DNA follows: TGTGCCAGCAGTGGGGACAGGGGAAGTATACGAGATACGCAGTATTTT. It specifies CASSGDRGSIRDTQYF.

CDR3 protein: CAISERETKTRQFF. The CDR3 bases are TGTGCCATCAGTGAAAGGGAGACTAAAACGAGGCAGTTCTTC. The chain recombines TRBV10-3 with TRBJ2-1, with D possibly TRBD2 on 5 matching bases. The germline gives CDR1 ENHRY, CDR2 SYGVKD. The CDR3 contains 14 residues. The V and J ends lost 3 bases and 12 bases respectively, with 18 bases between them.

The chain combines TRBV19 with TRBJ1-5, with D unclear. Germline-derived CDR1 and CDR2 are LNHDA and SQIVND (reference sequence). The CDR3 consists of 17 residues. The V and J ends lost 0 bases and 1 base respectively, with 13 bases between them. In nucleotides, the CDR3 is TGTGCCAGTAGTATAGATCCCCGGGTCAAGAGCAATCAGCCCCAGCATTTT. Its translation: CASSIDPRVKSNQPQHF.

This chain connects TRBV6-4 to TRBJ2-7; D might be TRBD1 (5 bases). The CDR3 is made up of 15 amino acids. Germline V gene data show CDR1 as MRHNA and CDR2 as SNTAGT. The V and J ends lost 4 bases and 1 base respectively, with 14 bases between them. The CDR3 is CASSGRDGGSYEQYF. CDR3 in DNA: TGTGCCAGCAGTGGCAGGGATGGTGGTTCCTACGAGCAGTACTTC.

This chain uses TRBV5-1 with TRBJ1-4; 10 nucleotides align to TRBD1. In germline, CDR1 is SGHRS, CDR2 YFSETQ. CDR3 length: 15 amino acids. J gave up 8 bases and V 4 bases, and 8 bases lay outside the gene matches. The CDR3 spells CASSNSGTGDEKLFF. The CDR3 DNA reads as TGCGCCAGCAGCAACTCCGGGACAGGGGACGAAAAACTGTTTTTT.

V usage is TRBV19 and J usage is TRBJ1-1, with 8 bases matching TRBD1. Germline values: CDR1 LNHDA, CDR2 SQIVND (reference sequence). The V segment lost 0 bases and the J segment 6 bases; nucleotides outside the gene matches: 3. The CDR3 spans 14 residues. CDR3 in DNA: TGTGCCAGTAGTATAGACAGGGGGCTTCCTGAAGCTTTCTTT. Translating it yields CASSIDRGLPEAFF.

This chain joins TRBV5-1 and TRBJ1-3, with D unclear. CDR3 size: 15 residues. V lost 0 bases to trimming and J lost 0 bases, with 7 bases between them. Per the germline V gene, CDR1 is SGHRS and CDR2 is YFSETQ. The CDR3 reads CASSLDSISGNTIYF. In nucleotides, the CDR3 is TGCGCCAGCAGCTTGGACAGCATCTCTGGAAACACCATATATTTT. Filled out from reference TRBV5-1 and TRBJ1-3, the complete variable domain reads KAGVTQTPRYLIKTRGQQVTLSCSPISGHRSVSWYQQTPGQGLQFLFEYFSETQRNKGNFPGRFSGRQFSNSRSEMNVSTLELGDSALYLCASSLDSISGNTIYFGEGSWLTVV.

The J gene is TRBJ2-2, the V gene TRBV15; possible D gene TRBD1, 5 bases. This CDR3 is 14 amino acids long. The V gene's germline CDR1 is LNHNV and CDR2 YYDKDF (reference sequence). The germline V and J ends were trimmed by 0 bases and 3 bases, with 5 bases remaining between them. As DNA, the CDR3 is TGTGCCACCAGCAGAGACAGGGACACCGGGGAGCTGTTTTTT. Translation: CATSRDRDTGELFF.

The chain has TRBV7-2 and TRBJ1-6; 8 bases map to TRBD1. The CDR3 runs to 15 residues. V lost 0 bases and J lost 9; bases outside the gene matches: 4. Germline CDR1 SGHTA, CDR2 FQGNSA. CDR3 nucleotide sequence: TGTGCCAGCAGCTTAGCGGACAGGGTGAGTTCACCCCTCCACTTT. Translating gives CASSLADRVSSPLHF.

This clone was detected only once. The rearrangement links TRBV30 to TRBJ1-2; D not certain. V lost 3 bases and J 3 bases, leaving 14 bases between the germline ends. Germline values: CDR1 GTSNPN, CDR2 SVGIG (reference sequence). This CDR3 region has 14 residues. The CDR3 region has the DNA TGTGCCTGGAGGGAGGGAATCAGTCACTATGGCTACACCTTC. It translates to CAWREGISHYGYTF.

The chain uses TRBV27 and TRBJ1-1; maybe TRBD1 (5 bases). Germline V gives CDR1 MNHEY, CDR2 SMNVEV (reference sequence). CDR3 size: 15 residues. V gave up 4 bases and J gave up 1 base, with 13 bases separating them. CDR3 DNA: TGTGCCAGCAGTTCCCGAGCGGGGGGGAACACTGAAGCTTTCTTT. Amino acid sequence: CASSSRAGGNTEAFF.

The chain couples TRBV18 to TRBJ2-7; D is possibly TRBD1 (5 bases). V gave up 0 bases and J gave up 2 bases, with 8 bases separating them. Per germline, CDR1 KGHSH and CDR2 LQKENI. The CDR3 contains 14 residues. CDR3 in DNA: TGTGCCAGCTCACCACCGACAGTAACCTACGAGCAGTACTTC. Protein sequence: CASSPPTVTYEQYF.

This clone was observed a handful of times. The chain recombines TRBV10-1 with TRBJ1-6; tentative D call: TRBD1 (6 bases). This CDR3 is 12 amino acids long. CDR1 and CDR2 from the germline V gene are WNHNN and SYGVQD (reference sequence). Trimming removed 3 bases from V and 9 bases from J, with 6 bases in between. CDR3 in DNA: TGCGCCAGCAGTGACAGGGGTTCACCCCTCCACTTT. Translating it yields CASSDRGSPLHF.

This clone is a singleton in its sample. V is TRBV4-1 and J is TRBJ2-7; tentatively, D is TRBD1 (5 bases). Deletions cut 5 bases from V and 0 bases from J, with 11 bases between. The CDR3 spans 14 residues. Looked up from germline, CDR1 is MGHRA and CDR2 is YSYEKL. In DNA form, the CDR3 reads TGCGCCAGCAGCGTACAGGTTAGCTCCTACGAGCAGTACTTC. Translating it yields CASSVQVSSYEQYF.

A remark on this clone: Germline and junction disagree at one end, which may indicate a read error. The V gene is TRBV7-7, the J gene TRBJ2-5; TRBD2 matches 10 bases. The CDR3 has 15 amino acids. Germline CDR1 reads SSHAT; CDR2 reads FNYEAQ (reference sequence). The CDR3 coding sequence is TGTGCTAGCAGCCTCACTAGCGGGGCGAAAGAGACCCAGTACTTC. Encoded protein: CASSLTSGAKETQYF.